This TCR beta chain is from a study of T cells in Graves' hyperthyroidism and ophthalmopathy. Authors of the study amplified TCR beta CDR3 regions from RNA transcripts. First-round RT-PCR of the TCR CDR3 relied on the HTBI primer set. MiXCR, applied by TCRdb to the multiplex PCR reads, yields one record per CDR3 protein. The table shows roughly 550,000 distinct CDR3 sequences, with roughly 16% occurring only once. This clonotype has ten or more counts. CDR1 and CDR2 from the germline V gene are MNHNS and SASEGT. The length of the CDR3 is 12 residues. V gave up 6 bases and J gave up 0 bases, with 6 bases separating them.

Sequenced sample: blood. The gene calls are TRBV6-1 and TRBJ2-7, with no clear D. This TCR was sampled from a woman aged 25-40 years with Graves' ophthalmopathy. The CDR3 region has the DNA TGTGCCAGCAGGGGCAGCTCCTACGAGCAGTACTTC. Translated, it gives CASRGSSYEQYF.